Presented here are 14 T cell receptor beta chains from one specimen sequenced in a study of cytomegalovirus exposure and HLA in healthy donors. Use of 60 Vbeta and 13 Jbeta primers characterized the PCR. Repertoires were generated with immunoSEQ multiplex PCR, while TCRdb's copy carries only in-frame clones and drops some. The sample carries around 150,000 clones, over 75% recorded once. The material sequenced was PBMCs. These receptors originate from a man aged 25-40 years in good health and CMV-seropositive.

This rearrangement joins TRBV6-1 to TRBJ1-4, with a possible D match to TRBD1 (6 bases). This CDR3 is built from 14 residues. The V end was cut by 3 bases, the J end by 3 bases, with 8 bases between. The V gene's germline CDR1 is MNHNS and CDR2 SASEGT. The CDR3 sequence: CASSDGTSNEKLFF. CDR3 bases: TGTGCCAGCAGTGATGGGACATCTAATGAAAAACTGTTTTTT.

This clone has just one count. The V and J genes are TRBV28 and TRBJ1-2, with 9 nucleotides matching TRBD1. With V trimmed by 6 bases and J by 8 bases, 10 bases remained unmatched. Germline loops: CDR1 MDHEN, CDR2 SYDVKM. The length of the CDR3 is 14 residues. CDR3: CASRGVGQGQGYTF. DNA of the CDR3: TGTGCCAGCAGGGGAGTGGGACAGGGCCAAGGCTACACCTTC.

The genes are TRBV30 and TRBJ2-1; D is perhaps TRBD1 (5 bases). Trimming removed 1 base from V and 5 bases from J, with 9 bases in between. Germline V gene sequence: CDR1 GTSNPN, CDR2 SVGIG (reference sequence). The CDR3 runs 13 residues. The CDR3 loop reads CAWSALQDNEQFF. The CDR3 DNA sequence: TGTGCCTGGAGTGCCCTACAGGACAATGAGCAGTTCTTC.

This clone was picked up one time. The V gene is TRBV4-1, the J gene TRBJ2-3; D is uncertain. This CDR3 has 15 residues. Germline loops: CDR1 MGHRA, CDR2 YSYEKL. V lost 1 base to trimming and J lost 0 bases, with 8 bases between them. The CDR3: CASSQGPSSTDTQYF. The CDR3, as DNA: TGCGCCAGCAGCCAAGGGCCCTCGAGCACAGATACGCAGTATTTT.

The chain couples TRBV28 to TRBJ2-7; 15 nucleotides line up with TRBD2. The CDR3 is 18 amino acids. From germline, CDR1 is MDHEN and CDR2 SYDVKM. V was pared by 3 bases and J by 2 bases, with 8 bases of the junction left unmatched. In DNA form, the CDR3 reads TGTGCCAGCAGTTTTAAGGGACTAGCGGGGGGCCGAGCCTACGAGCAGTACTTC. Translating gives CASSFKGLAGGRAYEQYF.

The J gene is TRBJ1-5, the V gene TRBV30, with TRBD1 as a possible D gene (5 bases). Germline V gives CDR1 GTSNPN, CDR2 SVGIG (reference sequence). The V end was cut by 1 base, the J end by 3 bases, with 10 bases between. This CDR3 spans 14 amino acids. The CDR3 DNA is TGTGCCTGGAGTGAGGGGTCTTACAATCAGCCCCAGCATTTT. It codes for CAWSEGSYNQPQHF.

Turning to this clone: At one end the junction does not follow the germline gene, possibly because of a read error. The chain has TRBV29-1 and TRBJ1-3; TRBD1 matches 8 bases. The germline gives CDR1 SQVTM, CDR2 ANQGSEA. CDR3 length: 16 amino acids. CDR3 sequence (DNA): TGCAGCGTCCAACTCCGGGACAGGCAAGCTGGAAACGCCATATATTTT. Its protein is CSVQLRDRQAGNAIYF.

This chain links TRBV14 with TRBJ1-1, with unresolved D. Trimming took 0 bases from V and 3 from J, leaving 5 bases between them. This CDR3 contains 13 residues. The germline gives CDR1 SGHDN, CDR2 FVKESK. The CDR3 here is CASSQDRDTEAFF. CDR3 in DNA: TGTGCCAGCAGCCAAGATCGGGACACTGAAGCTTTCTTT.

The rearrangement uses TRBV28 and TRBJ1-5, with 8 bases identical to TRBD1. J gave up 8 bases and V 5 bases, and 11 bases lay outside the gene matches. The CDR3 has 15 residues. CDR1 is MDHEN, CDR2 SYDVKM, per germline. Written as DNA, the CDR3 is TGTGCCAGCAGTCCCAACAGGGGGTTCTGGGAGCCCCAGCATTTT. It is translated as CASSPNRGFWEPQHF.

J is TRBJ2-7 and V is TRBV6-1; the D gene is possibly TRBD2 (5 bases). This CDR3 is 13 amino acids long. CDR1 MNHNS and CDR2 SASEGT come from the germline V gene. V gave up 6 bases and J gave up 2 bases, with 11 bases separating them. CDR3 in amino acids: CASRVDLPYEQYF. CDR3 nucleotide sequence: TGTGCCAGCAGGGTGGACTTACCCTACGAGCAGTACTTC.

This sequence joins TRBV27 and TRBJ2-1; 7 positions match TRBD2. The CDR3 is 16 amino acids. Germline assignment: CDR1 MNHEY and CDR2 SMNVEV (reference sequence). The trim removed 3 bases at V and 0 bases at J, leaving 5 bases unmatched. CDR3 sequence: CASSFRLAASYNEQFF. DNA of the CDR3: TGTGCCAGCAGTTTTCGGCTAGCGGCCTCCTACAATGAGCAGTTCTTC.

This rearrangement joins TRBV4-3 to TRBJ2-2; possible D gene TRBD1, 5 bases. V gave up 3 bases and J gave up 3 bases, with 8 bases separating them. The length of the CDR3 is 14 residues. The germline CDR1 and CDR2 sequences are LGHNA and YSLEER. CDR3 DNA: TGCGCCAGCAGCCAGGTACAGGACACCGGGGAGCTGTTTTTT. It encodes CASSQVQDTGELFF.

The V and J genes are TRBV6-1 and TRBJ2-3, with D possibly being TRBD1 (5 bases). Trimming took off 8 bases at V and 2 bases at J, with 11 bases between the two ends. The CDR3 spans 13 residues. Germline CDR1 and CDR2: MNHNS and SASEGT. The CDR3 DNA follows: TGTGCCAGCGTAAGGGGCTTCACAGATACGCAGTATTTT. This translates into CASVRGFTDTQYF.

This chain links TRBV25-1 with TRBJ1-2, with 7 nucleotides matching TRBD1. This CDR3 is 12 amino acids long. V lost 4 bases to trimming and J lost 8 bases; unmatched junction nucleotides: 4. Looked up from germline, CDR1 is MGHDK and CDR2 is SYGVNS. The CDR3 loop reads CASSADRSGYTF. CDR3 DNA: TGTGCCAGCAGTGCGGACAGGAGCGGCTACACCTTC.